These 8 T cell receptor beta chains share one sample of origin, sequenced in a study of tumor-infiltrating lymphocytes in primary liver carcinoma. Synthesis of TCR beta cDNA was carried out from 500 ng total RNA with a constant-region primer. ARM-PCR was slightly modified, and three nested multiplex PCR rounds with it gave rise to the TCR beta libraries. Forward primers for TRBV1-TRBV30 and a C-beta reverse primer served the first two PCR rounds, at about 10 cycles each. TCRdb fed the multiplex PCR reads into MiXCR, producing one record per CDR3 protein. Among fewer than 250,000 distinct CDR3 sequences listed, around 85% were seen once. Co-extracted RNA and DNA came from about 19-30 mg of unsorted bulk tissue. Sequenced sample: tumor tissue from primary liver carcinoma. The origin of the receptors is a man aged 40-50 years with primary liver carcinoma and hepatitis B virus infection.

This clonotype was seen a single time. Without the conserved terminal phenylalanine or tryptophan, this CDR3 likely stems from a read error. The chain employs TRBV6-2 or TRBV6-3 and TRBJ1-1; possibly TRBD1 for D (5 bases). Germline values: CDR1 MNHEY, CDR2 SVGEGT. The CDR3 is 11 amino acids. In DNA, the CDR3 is TGTGCCAACAGTGGGGGAGCAGAAGCTTTCCTT. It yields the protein CANSGGAEAFL.

The CDR3 coding sequence is TGTGCCAGCCGACTGACAAATAACACTGAAGCTTTCTTT. This gives the protein CASRLTNNTEAFF. This sequence joins TRBV6-2 or TRBV6-3 and TRBJ1-1; D not certain. The CDR3 totals 13 residues. Between the trimmed V and J ends, which lost 8 bases and 2 bases, there was a span of 12 bases. Germline CDR1 and CDR2: MNHEY and SVGEGT.

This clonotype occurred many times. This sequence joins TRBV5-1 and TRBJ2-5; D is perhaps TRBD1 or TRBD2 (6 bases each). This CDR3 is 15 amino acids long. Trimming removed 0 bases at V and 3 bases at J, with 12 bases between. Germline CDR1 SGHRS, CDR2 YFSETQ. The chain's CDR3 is CASSLAGGQEETQYF. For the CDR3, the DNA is TGCGCCAGCAGCTTGGCCGGGGGACAAGAAGAGACCCAGTACTTC.

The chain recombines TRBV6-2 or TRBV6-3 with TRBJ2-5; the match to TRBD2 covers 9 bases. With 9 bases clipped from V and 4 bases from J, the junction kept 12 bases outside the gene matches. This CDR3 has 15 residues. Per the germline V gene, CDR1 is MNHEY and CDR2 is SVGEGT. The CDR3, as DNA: TGTGCCAGGAGCCCCCCACTAGCGGGCGGAGAGACCCAGTACTTC. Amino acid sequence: CARSPPLAGGETQYF.

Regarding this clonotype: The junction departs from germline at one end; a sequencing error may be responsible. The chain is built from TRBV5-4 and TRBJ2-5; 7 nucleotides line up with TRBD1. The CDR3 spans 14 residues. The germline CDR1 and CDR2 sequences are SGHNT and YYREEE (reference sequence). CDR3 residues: CARSLMTGKETQYF. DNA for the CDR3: TGTGCCAGAAGCTTGATGACAGGGAAAGAGACCCAGTACTTC.

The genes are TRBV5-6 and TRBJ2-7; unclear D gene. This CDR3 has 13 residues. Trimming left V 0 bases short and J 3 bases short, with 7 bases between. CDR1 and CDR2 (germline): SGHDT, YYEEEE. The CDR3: CASSLEAIYEQYF. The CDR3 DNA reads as TGTGCCAGCAGCTTGGAAGCGATCTACGAGCAGTACTTC.

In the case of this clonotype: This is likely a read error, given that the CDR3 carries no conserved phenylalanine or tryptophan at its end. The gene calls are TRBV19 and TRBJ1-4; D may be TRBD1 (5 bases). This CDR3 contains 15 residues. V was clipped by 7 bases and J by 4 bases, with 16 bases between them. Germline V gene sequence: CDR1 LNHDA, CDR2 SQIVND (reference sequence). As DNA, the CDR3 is TGTGCCAGTAAAGCGGGGGGGTTTAGTAATGAAAAACTGTTTGTT. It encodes CASKAGGFSNEKLFV.

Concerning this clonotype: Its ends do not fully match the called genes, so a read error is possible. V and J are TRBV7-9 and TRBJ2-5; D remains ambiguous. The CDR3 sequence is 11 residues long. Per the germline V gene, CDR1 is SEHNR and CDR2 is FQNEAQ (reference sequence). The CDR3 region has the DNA TGTACCAGCAACCTGAAAGAGACCCAGTACTTC. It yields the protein CTSNLKETQYF.